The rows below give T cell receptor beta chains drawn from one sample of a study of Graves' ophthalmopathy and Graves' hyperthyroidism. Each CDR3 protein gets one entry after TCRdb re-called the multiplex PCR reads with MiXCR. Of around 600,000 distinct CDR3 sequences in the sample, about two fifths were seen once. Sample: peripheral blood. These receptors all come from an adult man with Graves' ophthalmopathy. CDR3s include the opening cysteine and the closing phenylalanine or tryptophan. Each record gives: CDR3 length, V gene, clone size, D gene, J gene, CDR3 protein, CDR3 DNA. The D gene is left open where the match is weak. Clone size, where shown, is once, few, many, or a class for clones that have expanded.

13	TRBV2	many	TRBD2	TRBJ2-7	CASSGGGLYEQYF	TGTGCCAGCAGTGGGGGGGGGTTATACGAGCAGTACTTC
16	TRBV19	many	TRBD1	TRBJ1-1	CASRGDRGFVNTEAFF	TGTGCCAGTAGAGGTGACAGGGGTTTTGTGAACACTGAAGCTTTCTTT
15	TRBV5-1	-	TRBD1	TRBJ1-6	CASSLTTGVDSPLHF	TGCGCCAGCAGCCTTACGACAGGGGTCGATTCACCCCTCCACTTT
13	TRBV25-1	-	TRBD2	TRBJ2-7	CATRGTSGYEQYF	TGTGCTACCCGTGGGACTAGCGGTTACGAGCAGTACTTC
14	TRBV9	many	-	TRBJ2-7	CASSASGAAYEQYF	TGTGCCAGCAGCGCATCGGGCGCCGCCTACGAGCAGTACTTC
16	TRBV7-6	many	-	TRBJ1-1	CASSSSMGGLDTEAFF	TGTGCCAGCAGCTCCAGCATGGGGGGCCTCGACACTGAAGCTTTCTTT
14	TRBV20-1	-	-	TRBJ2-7	CSANPGQTSREQYF	TGCAGTGCAAACCCGGGACAAACGTCCCGTGAGCAGTACTTC
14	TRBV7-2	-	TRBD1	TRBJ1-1	CACTLDRGGTEAFF	TGTGCCTGTACCCTGGACAGGGGAGGCACTGAAGCTTTCTTT
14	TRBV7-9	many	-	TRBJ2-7	CASSPSGAVYEQYF	TGTGCCAGCAGCCCATCAGGGGCGGTCTACGAGCAGTACTTC
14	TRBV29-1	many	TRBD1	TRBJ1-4	CSVALGQVNEKLFF	TGCAGCGTCGCCCTGGGACAGGTTAATGAAAAACTGTTTTTT
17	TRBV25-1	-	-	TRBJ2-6	CASSSGTREAGANVLTF	TGTGCCAGCAGCTCCGGGACCCGAGAGGCTGGGGCCAACGTCCTGACTTTC
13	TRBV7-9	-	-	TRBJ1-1	CASSQVGVREAFF	TGTGCCAGCAGCCAAGTTGGGGTAAGGGAAGCTTTCTTT
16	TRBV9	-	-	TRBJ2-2	CASSVGNSGNTGELFF	TGTGCCAGCAGCGTAGGGAATAGCGGGAACACCGGGGAGCTGTTTTTT
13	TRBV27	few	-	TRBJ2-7	CASSSPGMDEQYF	TGTGCCAGCAGTTCCCCCGGAATGGACGAGCAGTACTTC
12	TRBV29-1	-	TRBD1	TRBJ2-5	CSAGTDRETQYF	TGCAGCGCGGGGACAGACCGGGAGACCCAGTACTTC
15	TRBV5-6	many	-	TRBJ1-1	CASSLYTSMNTEAFF	TGTGCCAGCAGCTTGTACACAAGCATGAACACTGAAGCTTTCTTT
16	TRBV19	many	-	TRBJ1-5	CASSILGLDSNQPQHF	TGTGCCAGTAGTATACTAGGCCTCGATAGCAATCAGCCCCAGCATTTT
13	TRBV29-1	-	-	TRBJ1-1	CSSPREQNTEAFF	TGCAGCAGTCCCAGGGAACAGAACACTGAAGCTTTCTTT
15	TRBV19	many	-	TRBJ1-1	CASSIGSGGIGEAFF	TGTGCCAGTAGTATAGGTTCGGGGGGGATCGGTGAAGCTTTCTTT
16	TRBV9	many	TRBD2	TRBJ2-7	CASSVGRGFPPYEQYF	TGTGCCAGCAGCGTTGGGAGGGGCTTCCCCCCCTACGAGCAGTACTTC
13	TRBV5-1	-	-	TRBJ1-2	CASSLSQEYGYTF	TGCGCCAGCAGCTTGTCACAGGAGTATGGCTACACCTTC
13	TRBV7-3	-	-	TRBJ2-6	CASSPLGSNVLTF	TGTGCCAGCAGCCCTCTCGGGTCCAACGTCCTGACTTTC
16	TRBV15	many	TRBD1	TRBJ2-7	CATSRGQGTGDYEQYF	TGTGCCACCAGCAGAGGACAAGGGACAGGGGATTACGAGCAGTACTTC
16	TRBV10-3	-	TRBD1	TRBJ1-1	CAIRDPTGARSAQAFF	TGTGCCATCAGGGACCCCACAGGGGCCCGTAGCGCTCAAGCTTTCTTT
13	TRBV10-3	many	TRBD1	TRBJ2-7	CAISGTGSHEQYF	TGTGCCATCAGTGGGACAGGGAGCCACGAGCAGTACTTC
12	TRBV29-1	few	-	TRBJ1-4	CSVEGTDEKLFF	TGCAGCGTTGAAGGGACCGATGAAAAACTGTTTTTT
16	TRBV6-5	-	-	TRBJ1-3	CASSYSWTATGNTIYF	TGTGCCAGCAGTTACTCGTGGACAGCTACTGGAAACACCATATATTTT
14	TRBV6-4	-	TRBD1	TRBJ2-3	CASSAGQDTDTQYF	TGTGCCAGCAGTGCGGGACAGGACACAGATACGCAGTATTTT
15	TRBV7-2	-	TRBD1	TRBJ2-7	CASSPVGTGGGEQYF	TGTGCCAGCAGTCCGGTTGGGACAGGGGGCGGCGAGCAGTACTTC
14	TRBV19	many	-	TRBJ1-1	CASSFRDKNTEAFF	TGTGCCAGTAGTTTCCGGGACAAGAACACTGAAGCTTTCTTT
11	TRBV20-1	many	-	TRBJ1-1	CSAREGSEAFF	TGCAGTGCTAGAGAGGGGAGTGAAGCTTTCTTT
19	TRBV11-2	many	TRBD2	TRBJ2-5	CASSHNGARLAGDGETQYF	TGTGCCAGCTCCCACAACGGGGCGAGACTAGCGGGGGACGGGGAGACCCAGTACTTC
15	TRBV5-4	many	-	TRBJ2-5	CASSPGHTYQETQYF	TGTGCCAGCAGCCCGGGACACACGTACCAAGAGACCCAGTACTTC
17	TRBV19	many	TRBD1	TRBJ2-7	CASSIAGLGTGTHEQYF	TGTGCCAGTAGTATAGCTGGTCTGGGGACAGGGACGCACGAGCAGTACTTC
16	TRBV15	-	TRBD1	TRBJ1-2	CATSAQKGDRVYGYTF	TGTGCCACCAGTGCCCAAAAGGGGGACAGGGTCTATGGCTACACCTTC
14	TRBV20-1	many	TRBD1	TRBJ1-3	CSAPGTASGNTIYF	TGCAGTGCTCCCGGGACAGCCTCTGGAAACACCATATATTTT
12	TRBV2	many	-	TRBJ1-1	CASSEQGIEAFF	TGTGCCAGCAGTGAACAGGGGATTGAAGCTTTCTTT
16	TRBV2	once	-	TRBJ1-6	CASNLQGGSYNSPLHF	TGTGCCAGCAATCTGCAGGGAGGATCCTATAATTCACCCCTCCACTTT
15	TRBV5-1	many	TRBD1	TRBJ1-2	CASSSYGQGNYGYTF	TGCGCCAGCAGCTCTTATGGACAGGGGAACTATGGCTACACCTTC
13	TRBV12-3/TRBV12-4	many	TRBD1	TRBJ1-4	CASSFGQGEKLFF	TGTGCCAGCAGTTTTGGACAGGGTGAAAAACTGTTTTTT
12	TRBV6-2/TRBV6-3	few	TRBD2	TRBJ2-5	CASSYREGTQYF	TGTGCCAGCAGTTACCGGGAGGGGACCCAGTACTTC
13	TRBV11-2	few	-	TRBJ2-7	CASSFQWSREQYF	TGTGCCAGCAGCTTCCAGTGGTCTCGCGAGCAGTACTTC
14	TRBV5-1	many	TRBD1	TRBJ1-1	CASSDGTGGTEAFF	TGCGCCAGCAGCGATGGGACAGGGGGCACTGAAGCTTTCTTT
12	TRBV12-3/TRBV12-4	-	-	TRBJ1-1	CASSLTGTETFF	TGTGCCAGCAGCCTAACCGGAACTGAAACTTTCTTT
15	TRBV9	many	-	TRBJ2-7	CASSVVPGHPYEQYF	TGTGCCAGCAGCGTCGTCCCGGGACACCCCTACGAGCAGTACTTC
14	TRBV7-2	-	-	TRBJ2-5	CASSHSAGGETQYF	TGTGCCAGCAGCCATAGTGCAGGGGGGGAGACCCAGTACTTC
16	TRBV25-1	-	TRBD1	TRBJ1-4	CASSAGLGGDTEKLFF	TGTGCCAGCAGTGCGGGACTAGGGGGCGACACGGAAAAACTGTTTTTT
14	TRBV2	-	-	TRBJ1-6	CASSNAGEWGPLHF	TGTGCCAGCAGTAACGCGGGGGAGTGGGGACCCCTCCACTTT
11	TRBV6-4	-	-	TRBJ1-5	CALYSNQPQHF	TGTGCCCTTTATAGCAATCAGCCCCAGCATTTT
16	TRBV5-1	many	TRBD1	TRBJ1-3	CASSAGQGNSGNTIYF	TGCGCCAGCAGCGCGGGACAGGGGAACTCTGGAAACACCATATATTTT
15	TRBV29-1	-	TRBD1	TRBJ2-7	CSVVGRGTGDREQYF	TGCAGCGTTGTAGGCCGGGGGACAGGGGATCGCGAGCAGTACTTC
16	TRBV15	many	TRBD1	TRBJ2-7	CATSRDLGRGRLGQYF	TGTGCCACCAGCAGAGATCTGGGCAGGGGGCGTCTAGGGCAGTACTTC
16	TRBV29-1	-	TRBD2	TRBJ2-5	CSVELGLAGGQETQYF	TGCAGCGTTGAACTCGGACTAGCGGGAGGGCAAGAGACCCAGTACTTC